This TCR beta chain comes out of a study of spatial heterogeneity in lung cancer. Findings and limits, study-wide: Ubiquitous expanded tumor TCRs showed up in blood more at resection than follow-up.

Time point described: blood at routine non-recurrence follow-up after resection. This CDR3 contains 11 residues. The germline V gene encodes CDR1 MNHEY and CDR2 SVGEGT. Deletions cut 5 bases from V and 3 bases from J, with 5 bases between. The count of this clonotype is one. Its specificity is not known. This beta chain was picked up by a library intended for alpha chains and is off target, so its count carries little meaning. In TCRdb, the 5' RACE reads were re-called with MiXCR into one record per CDR3 protein. The sample holds thousands of distinct CDR3 sequences; around 53% are singletons and the top ten take around 3.1%.

V usage is TRBV6-2 or TRBV6-3 and J usage is TRBJ2-7, with unresolved D. The sequence came from a male donor with early-stage non-small cell lung cancer. The sample consisted of PBMCs, taken at follow-up. CDR3 residues: CASSKIYEQYF. The CDR3 coding sequence is TGTGCCAGCAGTAAGATCTACGAGCAGTACTTC.